These 12 T cell receptor beta chains came from one sample sequenced in a study of blood T cell repertoires in COVID-19. Sequenced by immunoSEQ multiplex PCR; TCRdb stores in-frame clones only, minus some. The data show 400,000 or so clones, 75% to 90% seen once. The sample comprised PBMCs or T cells enriched from blood (not recorded which). Source of these receptors: a man younger than 45 who had recovered from COVID-19.

This clone was picked up a small number of times. This chain links TRBV19 with TRBJ1-1; D not resolved. The CDR3 sequence is 13 residues long. The germline gives CDR1 LNHDA, CDR2 SQIVND (reference sequence). Trimming pared 2 bases from V and 6 bases from J, leaving 10 bases between. The CDR3 nucleotides read TGTGCCAGTAGTATACCCGGAGGTTCTGAAGCTTTCTTT. As protein: CASSIPGGSEAFF.

This clone was observed once. This chain connects TRBV5-1 to TRBJ2-5; 12 bases map to TRBD1. The V segment lost 0 bases and the J segment 6 bases; nucleotides outside the gene matches: 6. Germline CDR1 and CDR2: SGHRS and YFSETQ. CDR3 length: 16 amino acids. This chain's CDR3 is CASSLAPGQGAQTQYF. CDR3 DNA sequence: TGCGCCAGCAGCTTGGCCCCGGGACAGGGGGCGCAGACCCAGTACTTC.

CDR3 in DNA: TGTGCCAGCAGCGCCTTCCAGGGACTTACTGAAGCTTTCTTT. Its protein is CASSAFQGLTEAFF. This rearrangement joins TRBV11-2 to TRBJ1-1, with D maybe TRBD1 (5 bases). Germline V CDR1 and CDR2: SGHAT, FQNNGV. The CDR3 runs to 14 residues. V shed 5 bases and J shed 5 bases, with 15 bases lying between them.

This clone was seen only once. This chain uses TRBV3-1 (or the pseudogene TRBV3-2) with TRBJ1-2; D is possibly TRBD1 (6 bases). Germline-derived CDR1 and CDR2 are LGHDT and YNNKEL (reference sequence). Trimming stripped 2 bases from V and 8 bases from J, with 12 bases between. The CDR3 totals 13 residues. CDR3 sequence: CASSQPGVKGYTF. The CDR3 DNA reads as TGTGCCAGCAGCCAACCAGGGGTGAAAGGCTACACCTTC.

The genes are TRBV28 and TRBJ2-7, with TRBD2 matching 8 bases. The germline CDR1 and CDR2 sequences are MDHEN and SYDVKM. The CDR3 is 15 residues long. Trimming took 8 bases from V and 2 from J; bases not matched to a gene: 11. The CDR3 nucleotides are TGTGCCAGCCGAGATAAAAGCGGGAGAACCTACGAGCAGTACTTC. Encoded protein: CASRDKSGRTYEQYF.

The chain uses TRBV18 and TRBJ2-5; 7 bases map to TRBD1. Germline-derived CDR1 and CDR2 are KGHSH and LQKENI. This CDR3 spans 12 amino acids. The trim removed 8 bases at V and 5 bases at J, leaving 5 bases unmatched. The CDR3 here is CASTGQAETQYF. DNA of the CDR3: TGTGCCAGCACCGGACAGGCGGAGACCCAGTACTTC. The complete variable domain, with remaining parts taken from reference TRBV18 and TRBJ2-5, reads NAGVMQNPRHLVRRRGQEARLRCSPMKGHSHVYWYRQLPEEGLKFMVYLQKENIIDESGMPKERFSAEFPKEGPSILRIQQVVRGDSAAYFCASTGQAETQYFGPGTRLLVL.

The gene calls are TRBV11-1 and TRBJ1-2; 7 bases are a match to TRBD1. Germline V gene data show CDR1 as SGHAT and CDR2 as FQDESV (reference sequence). Trimming took 5 bases from V and 6 from J; bases not matched to a gene: 9. This CDR3 region has 14 residues. The CDR3 spells CASSVRDSTNGYTF. The CDR3 DNA reads TGTGCCAGCAGCGTTAGGGACAGCACGAATGGCTACACCTTC.

The chain joins TRBV28 to TRBJ2-7; 8 bases line up with TRBD1. The CDR3 loop spans 19 amino acids. CDR1 and CDR2 (germline): MDHEN, SYDVKM. Losses at the gene ends were 4 bases for V and 0 bases for J; bases not matched to a gene: 17. CDR3 coding DNA: TGTGCCAGCAGTTCCCGACAGGGGCGCTCCCACGCCAGCTCCTACGAGCAGTACTTC. This translates into CASSSRQGRSHASSYEQYF.

The chain combines TRBV29-1 with TRBJ1-1; TRBD1 matches at 8 bases. Germline CDR1 and CDR2: SQVTM and ANQGSEA. V shed 7 bases and J 4 bases; nucleotides not matched to a gene: 11. The CDR3 covers 14 residues. This CDR3 reads CSARQGPVGTEAFF. The CDR3 bases are TGCAGCGCTCGACAGGGGCCAGTCGGCACTGAAGCTTTCTTT.

The chain has TRBV6-1 and TRBJ2-5; D gene unclear. The CDR3 length is 15 residues. Deletions cut 1 base from V and 1 base from J, with 10 bases between. Germline assignment: CDR1 MNHNS and CDR2 SASEGT. The CDR3 protein is CASSEGYRTQETQYF. The CDR3 nucleotides read TGTGCCAGCAGTGAAGGGTATAGAACCCAAGAGACCCAGTACTTC.

The J gene is TRBJ2-7, the V gene TRBV19; 7 nucleotides agree with TRBD2. The CDR3 totals 14 residues. With V trimmed by 3 bases and J by 3 bases, 5 bases remained unmatched. CDR1 and CDR2 from the germline V gene are LNHDA and SQIVND (reference sequence). CDR3 coding DNA: TGTGCCAGTAGTATTCTAGCGGATAACTACGAGCAGTACTTC. Its translation: CASSILADNYEQYF.

This clone has a single count. V gene TRBV10-1 combines with J gene TRBJ1-2; D is ambiguous. V was pared by 3 bases and J by 4 bases, with 9 bases between. Germline V gene sequence: CDR1 WNHNN, CDR2 SYGVQD (reference sequence). This CDR3 comprises 13 residues. The CDR3, as DNA: TGCGCCAGCAGTGACTCCCCGGGCTATGGCTACACCTTC. This sequence encodes CASSDSPGYGYTF.